The 32 T cell receptor beta chains reported below all come from one sample, sequenced in a study of shared clonotypes between healthy human individuals (dated by TCRdb to between 2020 and 2021). Library creation used the immunoSEQ multiplex PCR assay. TCRdb obtained this table from immuneACCESS and retained in-frame rearrangements with V and J assigned. These tables miss some clones; where compared with another copy, unresolved V genes account for less than half of the shortfall, and the remainder is unexplained. Across this sample there are around 1,100,000 clones, with 70% to 80% seen only once. Approximately 0.9% of the sample is taken by the ten largest. Source material: memory CD4+ T cells from PBMCs. This sample's cell subset or site label indicates: CD45RA-negative fraction. The source is a young man in good health. Some clones in this sample may be carry-over from other donors' samples.

This clone was observed once. V is TRBV2 and J is TRBJ2-7; a weak D match, TRBD1 (6 bases). The CDR3 runs 14 residues. The germline gives CDR1 SNHLY, CDR2 FYNNEI. Deletions cut 3 bases from V and 0 bases from J, with 9 bases between. The CDR3 protein is CASSDQGTSYEQYF. CDR3 sequence (DNA): TGTGCCAGCAGTGATCAGGGGACCTCCTACGAGCAGTACTTC.

The chain employs TRBV29-1 and TRBJ2-1, with 8 bases lining up with TRBD1. In germline, CDR1 is SQVTM, CDR2 ANQGSEA. The CDR3 has 14 residues. J gave up 7 bases and V 4 bases, and 9 bases lay outside the gene matches. CDR3: CSVADRGLRNEQFF. CDR3 bases: TGCAGCGTTGCAGACAGGGGCCTTCGGAATGAGCAGTTCTTC.

As regards this clone: A single base is all that separates this from a far larger clone, so a read error is likely. The chain carries TRBV6-4 and TRBJ1-1; 7 nucleotides align to TRBD1. The CDR3 totals 13 residues. In germline, CDR1 is MRHNA, CDR2 SNTAGT. With V trimmed by 5 bases and J by 1 base, 1 base remained unmatched. The CDR3 spells CASSRQGNTEAFF. CDR3 bases: TGTGCCAGCAGTCGACAGGGGAACACTGAAGCTTTCTTT.

This chain connects TRBV4-1 to TRBJ2-6; D remains unclear. CDR1 and CDR2 (germline): MGHRA, YSYEKL. Between the trimmed V and J ends, which lost 10 bases and 0 bases, there was a span of 16 bases. The CDR3 spans 16 residues. In DNA form, the CDR3 reads TGCGCCACCTCCTGGTTCCTTTTCTCTGGGGCCAACGTCCTGACTTTC. This sequence encodes CATSWFLFSGANVLTF.

Regarding this clone: Other DNA sequences within the sample encode an identical CDR3. The V and J genes are TRBV2 and TRBJ1-5; D not certain. Germline V gene data show CDR1 as SNHLY and CDR2 as FYNNEI. This CDR3 is 13 amino acids long. V lost 1 base to trimming and J lost 7 bases, with 8 bases between them. CDR3 nucleotides: TGTGCCAGCAGTGAAGAGGGTGGACAGCCCCAGCATTTT. It encodes CASSEEGGQPQHF. The full variable domain, with the rest looked up from reference TRBV2 and TRBJ1-5, is EPEVTQTPSHQVTQMGQEVILRCVPISNHLYFYWYRQILGQKVEFLVSFYNNEISEKSEIFDDQFSVERPDGSNFTLKIRSTKLEDSAMYFCASSEEGGQPQHFGDGTRLSIL.

DNA of the CDR3: TGTGCCAGCAGCCCTACAGGGGGCGCCAAAAACATTCAGTACTTC. Encoded protein: CASSPTGGAKNIQYF. The chain carries TRBV11-1 and TRBJ2-4; 9 bases are shared with TRBD1. CDR1 SGHAT and CDR2 FQDESV come from the germline V gene (reference sequence). This CDR3 is 15 amino acids long. After removal of 5 bases from V and 1 base from J, the junction contained 3 bases not matched to a gene.

This clone was observed many times. The chain uses TRBV10-1 and TRBJ1-3, with unresolved D. V was pared by 6 bases and J by 3 bases, with 15 bases between. Per the germline V gene, CDR1 is WNHNN and CDR2 is SYGVQD (reference sequence). The CDR3 sequence is 15 residues long. CDR3 in DNA: TGCGCCAGCAGAAGACAACCCGTGCGTGGAAACACCATATATTTT. This gives the protein CASRRQPVRGNTIYF.

This chain connects TRBV25-1 to TRBJ2-5, with D perhaps matching TRBD1 or TRBD2 (5 bases each). V shed 6 bases and J shed 3 bases, with 20 bases lying between them. The CDR3 is made up of 16 amino acids. CDR1 is MGHDK and CDR2 is SYGVNS in the germline V gene. CDR3 residues: CASRQELGVGKETQYF. In nucleotides, the CDR3 is TGTGCCAGCAGACAGGAGTTGGGGGTGGGAAAAGAGACCCAGTACTTC.

This clone has only a few counts. V and J are TRBV7-8 and TRBJ2-7; D remains ambiguous. Trimming removed 5 bases from V and 4 bases from J, with 21 bases in between. Per the germline V gene, CDR1 is SGHVS and CDR2 is FQNEAQ. The CDR3 is 16 amino acids. CDR3 nucleotides: TGTGCCAGCAGCATTAGGGCCAAATGGGATTCGTACGAGCAGTACTTC. Encoded protein: CASSIRAKWDSYEQYF.

This clone was recorded only once. Within the sample, other DNA sequences also encode this same CDR3. The rearrangement joins TRBV4-3 to TRBJ2-5; D not certain. With 4 bases removed from V and 3 bases from J, the gap between germline ends came to 9 bases. Per the germline V gene, CDR1 is LGHNA and CDR2 is YSLEER. The CDR3 extends over 13 amino acids. In DNA, the CDR3 is TGCGCCAGCAGCCGCCGGTTGGAAGAGACCCAGTACTTC. Translated, it gives CASSRRLEETQYF.

The V and J genes are TRBV7-3 and TRBJ2-3; possibly TRBD2 for D (5 bases). Trimming took off 2 bases at V and 7 bases at J, with 10 bases between the two ends. The CDR3 runs to 13 residues. Germline V gene data show CDR1 as SGHTA and CDR2 as FQGTGA. DNA of the CDR3: TGTGCCAGCAGCTTAGCGGGCTCATATACGCAGTATTTT. Its protein product is CASSLAGSYTQYF.

This clone was seen only a few times. The CDR3 DNA follows: TGTGCCAGCAGCTTGGCGCTAGCGGGAACAGAGACCCAGTACTTC. It codes for CASSLALAGTETQYF. The chain has TRBV5-4 and TRBJ2-5; TRBD2 aligns across 9 bases. Germline assignment: CDR1 SGHNT and CDR2 YYREEE (reference sequence). The V segment lost 0 bases and the J segment 4 bases; nucleotides outside the gene matches: 4. This CDR3 spans 15 amino acids.

This clone was counted a few times. The chain has TRBV4-2 and TRBJ2-2, with a possible D match to TRBD1 (5 bases). Per germline, CDR1 LGHNA and CDR2 YNFKEQ. The CDR3 spans 16 residues. The V and J ends lost 0 bases and 17 bases respectively, with 25 bases between them. The CDR3 coding sequence is TGTGCCAGCAGCCAAGAGGGTGGGGCCCACCGGTTTTGGTTATTTTTT. This codes for CASSQEGGAHRFWLFF.

In nucleotides, the CDR3 is TGTGCCAGCAGTTTAATCCGGGACCCGGGTGGCTACACCTTC. Residues: CASSLIRDPGGYTF. The chain links TRBV27 to TRBJ1-2, with D perhaps TRBD1 (5 bases). Germline CDR1 is MNHEY and CDR2 is SMNVEV (reference sequence). This CDR3 spans 14 amino acids. V lost 2 bases to trimming and J lost 7 bases, with 14 bases between them.

Of note for this clone: Other DNA sequences in the sample encode the same CDR3. This chain links TRBV5-4 with TRBJ1-5; no reliable D call. The CDR3 contains 14 residues. The germline V and J ends were trimmed by 0 bases and 3 bases, with 7 bases remaining between them. Looked up from germline, CDR1 is SGHNT and CDR2 is YYREEE (reference sequence). Here the CDR3 reads CASSLGGSNQPQHF. The CDR3 DNA reads TGTGCCAGCAGCTTGGGGGGTTCCAATCAGCCCCAGCATTTT.

J is TRBJ1-1 and V is TRBV28, with unresolved D. The CDR3 is made up of 15 amino acids. Trimming took 2 bases from V and 1 from J, leaving 11 bases between them. Germline V gene sequence: CDR1 MDHEN, CDR2 SYDVKM. The CDR3 nucleotides read TGTGCCAGCAGTTTAGTGCGACCCCGGAACACTGAAGCTTTCTTT. It codes for CASSLVRPRNTEAFF.

A word on this clone: An end of the junction differs from the germline gene, which may be a read error. This same CDR3 is encoded by further DNA sequences in the sample. The chain employs TRBV4-1 and TRBJ2-3; perhaps TRBD2 as D (5 bases). The germline gives CDR1 MGHRA, CDR2 YSYEKL. The CDR3 is 14 amino acids. CDR3 coding DNA: TGCGCCAGCAGCACCTTAGCTAGCACAGATACGCAATATTTT. Translated, it gives CASSTLASTDTQYF.

This chain joins TRBV20-1 and TRBJ2-7; 7 positions agree with TRBD1. Germline lookup yields CDR1 DFQATT and CDR2 SNEGSKA (reference sequence). V gave up 7 bases and J gave up 5 bases; unmatched junction bases: 5. The CDR3 runs 11 residues. The CDR3 loop is CSGSTGDEQYF. The CDR3 DNA reads TGCAGTGGGTCAACAGGGGACGAGCAGTACTTC.

The V call is TRBV7-9, the J call TRBJ2-3; perhaps TRBD2 as D (6 bases). Trimming cost V 6 bases and J 0 bases, with 13 bases left between them. Looked up from germline, CDR1 is SEHNR and CDR2 is FQNEAQ (reference sequence). The CDR3 loop spans 15 amino acids. CDR3 residues: CASRGRAGSTDTQYF. The CDR3, as DNA: TGTGCCAGCAGAGGGCGGGCGGGGAGCACAGATACGCAGTATTTT.

The rearrangement links TRBV28 to TRBJ1-1, with D unresolved. V was clipped by 4 bases and J by 0 bases, with 9 bases between them. The CDR3 is made up of 14 amino acids. Germline-derived CDR1 and CDR2 are MDHEN and SYDVKM. The CDR3 DNA reads as TGTGCCAGCAGTTCCACGGTTATGAACACTGAAGCTTTCTTT. It codes for CASSSTVMNTEAFF.

The V and J genes are TRBV28 and TRBJ2-7, with D possibly being TRBD1 (5 bases). The CDR3 spans 15 residues. V lost 6 bases and J lost 3, with 18 bases in between. Germline V CDR1 and CDR2: MDHEN, SYDVKM. The CDR3 reads CASSLLSGHGYEQYF. The CDR3 DNA sequence: TGTGCCAGCAGCCTTTTATCCGGACACGGCTACGAGCAGTACTTC.

J is TRBJ1-5 and V is TRBV10-3; 7 bases line up with TRBD1. V gave up 6 bases and J gave up 6 bases; unmatched junction bases: 5. The CDR3 has 13 residues. Germline CDR1 ENHRY, CDR2 SYGVKD. The CDR3: CAISGQVSQPQHF. The CDR3 region has the DNA TGTGCCATCAGCGGACAGGTCTCTCAGCCCCAGCATTTT.

The chain combines TRBV7-2 with TRBJ2-7; a weak D match, TRBD1 (7 bases). Germline lookup yields CDR1 SGHTA and CDR2 FQGNSA. Trimming took 5 bases from V and 0 from J, leaving 14 bases between them. The CDR3 is 15 residues long. The CDR3, as DNA: TGTGCCAGCAGCGTCCGCGGGACAGACTCCTACGAGCAGTACTTC. Its protein is CASSVRGTDSYEQYF.

The table lists this clone with many counts. This sample includes further DNA sequences coding for the same CDR3. The chain is built from TRBV30 and TRBJ1-5, with 8 bases identical to TRBD1. The V gene end was trimmed by 3 bases and the J gene end by 2 bases; junction bases not matched to a gene: 3. The CDR3 extends over 14 amino acids. Germline V lookup: CDR1 GTSNPN, CDR2 SVGIG (reference sequence). The CDR3 nucleotides are TGTGCCTGGAGCCCGGGACAGGGCAATCAGCCCCAGCATTTT. Translating it yields CAWSPGQGNQPQHF.

This CDR3 reads CASSTTASMNTEAFF. The CDR3 DNA reads as TGTGCCAGCAGCACGACTGCTTCGATGAACACTGAAGCTTTCTTT. The chain recombines TRBV11-2 with TRBJ1-1; D uncertain. The germline CDR1 and CDR2 sequences are SGHAT and FQNNGV. The CDR3 runs to 15 residues. V dropped 5 bases and J dropped 0 bases, with 13 bases sitting between them.

This chain joins TRBV27 and TRBJ2-1; D uncertain. Germline CDR1 is MNHEY and CDR2 is SMNVEV (reference sequence). V was cut by 5 bases and J by 3 bases, with 14 bases left in between. This CDR3 has 15 residues. This chain's CDR3 is CASSPSAANYNEQFF. The CDR3 DNA reads TGTGCCAGCAGTCCCAGCGCGGCTAACTACAATGAGCAGTTCTTC.

The chain is built from TRBV25-1 and TRBJ2-4; TRBD2 might be the D (7 bases). V shed 5 bases and J shed 0 bases, with 14 bases lying between them. This CDR3 spans 16 amino acids. In germline, CDR1 is MGHDK, CDR2 SYGVNS. The CDR3 sequence is CASSSAGALAKNIQYF. CDR3 nucleotide sequence: TGTGCCAGCAGTTCGGCGGGGGCCCTAGCCAAAAACATTCAGTACTTC.

The chain's CDR3 is CASSVDGTYEQYF. Here the CDR3 DNA reads TGTGCCAGTAGTGTGGACGGTACCTACGAGCAGTACTTC. The rearrangement joins TRBV19 to TRBJ2-7; D ambiguous. Germline V gene data show CDR1 as LNHDA and CDR2 as SQIVND (reference sequence). The germline V and J ends were trimmed by 5 bases and 2 bases, with 10 bases remaining between them. The CDR3 runs to 13 residues. The full variable domain, in which reference TRBV19 and TRBJ2-7 provide the parts outside the CDR3, is DGGITQSPKYLFRKEGQNVTLSCEQNLNHDAMYWYRQDPGQGLRLIYYSQIVNDFQKGDIAEGYSVSREKKESFPLTVTSAQKNPTAFYLCASSVDGTYEQYFGPGTRLTVT.

The chain employs TRBV7-2 and TRBJ2-5, with a weak D call TRBD2 (7 bases). CDR3 length equals 15 residues. V lost 4 bases and J lost 7, with 19 bases in between. The germline CDR1 and CDR2 sequences are SGHTA and FQGNSA. CDR3 in DNA: TGTGCCAGCAGCTCCGGGGGGCGGGATTCAGGGACCCAGTACTTC. Its translation: CASSSGGRDSGTQYF.

This chain uses TRBV18 with TRBJ1-1; D remains ambiguous. V was shortened by 6 bases and J by 3 bases, with 11 bases between the two germline ends. From germline, CDR1 is KGHSH and CDR2 LQKENI. This CDR3 is 13 amino acids long. DNA for the CDR3: TGTGCCAGCTCCCTCGACGGACACACTGAAGCTTTCTTT. Its translation: CASSLDGHTEAFF.

To note about this clone: A read error may produce the germline difference seen at one junction end. The DNA for the CDR3 is TGCGCCGGCAGCCGGGACAGCCAAAACAATGAGCAGTTCTTC. It codes for CAGSRDSQNNEQFF. The chain recombines TRBV4-3 with TRBJ2-1; 7 bases are shared with TRBD1. This CDR3 has 14 residues. CDR1 and CDR2 (germline): LGHNA, YSLEER.

Comment on this clone: A much more abundant neighbour one base away suggests this may be a read error. The DNA is omitted, as the CDR3 cannot be located on it reliably, and the CDR3 follows TCRdb's listing. V usage is TRBV29-1 and J usage is TRBJ1-1. Germline V gene data show CDR1 as SQVTM and CDR2 as ANQGSEA. 14 amino acids form the CDR3, both terminal residues included. CDR3 sequence reads: CSVALGTAGTEASF.